The rows below give T cell receptor beta chains drawn from one sample of a study of blood T cell repertoires in COVID-19. Sequencing was performed with immunoSEQ multiplex PCR; in TCRdb, only in-frame clones are kept and a portion is missing. In the table there are 130,000 to 150,000 clones, approximately 88% of which are singletons. What was sequenced was peripheral blood. The receptor source for this set is a woman in her fifties or sixties with acute or convalescent COVID-19. Each CDR3 is given with its conserved first and last residue. Fields, in order: J gene, D gene, clone size, V gene, CDR3 DNA, CDR3 protein. D genes are given only for firm matches. The size field is filled for only some rows; it gives once, few, many or a size class.

>TRBJ1-1|.|.|TRBV29-1
TGCAGCGTTGAAATTTCCCGGGGGGGCACTGAAGCTTTCTTT
CSVEISRGGTEAFF
>TRBJ2-3|TRBD1|once|TRBV27
TGTGCCAGCAGTTTATCTTGGACAGGCCCGCAGTATTTT
CASSLSWTGPQYF
>TRBJ1-2|TRBD1|.|TRBV7-9
TGTGCCAGCAGCCTGGACAGGGGGCGAATACTCTATGGCTACACCTTC
CASSLDRGRILYGYTF
>TRBJ1-2|.|.|TRBV15
TGTGCCACCAGCAGTGATAAAGTAGCGAGCTATGGCTACACCTTC
CATSSDKVASYGYTF
>TRBJ1-2|.|once|TRBV29-1
TGCAGCGCTCGGGACACCTATGGCTACACCTTC
CSARDTYGYTF
>TRBJ1-1|.|.|TRBV6-6
TGTGCCAGCAGTTACTCGATTGGCCAGGGGCACACTGAAGCTTTCTTT
CASSYSIGQGHTEAFF
>TRBJ2-3|.|few|TRBV4-1
TGCGCCAGCAGCCAAGGAAGACTAGCAGGACAGATCGGTACGCAGTATTTT
CASSQGRLAGQIGTQYF
>TRBJ2-5|TRBD2|.|TRBV24-1
TGTGCCACCAGTGACCCGGGACTAGCGGGGTTGGAGACCCAGTACTTC
CATSDPGLAGLETQYF
>TRBJ2-1|.|once|TRBV7-6
TGTGCCAGCAGCTTAGGCATCGGCGGATACTCCTACAATGAGCAGTTCTTC
CASSLGIGGYSYNEQFF
>TRBJ2-7|TRBD1|.|TRBV15
TGTGCCACCAGCAAAAAGACAGGGGGCTTAGGGGAGCAGTACTTC
CATSKKTGGLGEQYF
>TRBJ2-3|.|.|TRBV3-1/TRBV3-2
TGTGCCAGCAGCCTCCAAAAGGGGGGGGGCTCAGATACGCAGTATTTT
CASSLQKGGGSDTQYF
>TRBJ2-5|.|.|TRBV6-5
TGTGCCAGCAGCAGGGGCGCCCAAGAGACCCAGTACTTC
CASSRGAQETQYF
>TRBJ2-1|TRBD2|few|TRBV10-1
TGCGCCAGCTCCTCCAAGCGGGAGAAGTCGGGTGAGCAGTTCTTC
CASSSKREKSGEQFF
>TRBJ2-3|TRBD2|few|TRBV5-8
TGTGCCAGCAGCCCTAGACTAGCGGGAGCGGGCACAGATACGCAGTATTTT
CASSPRLAGAGTDTQYF
>TRBJ1-1|.|.|TRBV29-1
TGCAGCGTTGAATCGCGCGAAGCTTTCTTT
CSVESREAFF
>TRBJ2-1|.|.|TRBV6-4
TGTGCCAGCAGTGATCGTCCCGGGGGAAAGGAGATATCCTACAATGAGCAGTTCTTC
CASSDRPGGKEISYNEQFF
>TRBJ2-3|TRBD2|.|TRBV29-1
TGCAGCGTTGATCCCCCCCTAGCGGGGGCAATACCTAGCACAGATACGCAGTATTTT
CSVDPPLAGAIPSTDTQYF
>TRBJ2-6|TRBD1|.|TRBV6-4
TGTGCCAGCAGCCCCGACAGGGCTGGGGCCAACGTCCTGACTTTC
CASSPDRAGANVLTF
>TRBJ1-3|.|.|TRBV5-4
TGTGCCAGCAGGGACACGAGCTCTGGAAACACCATATATTTT
CASRDTSSGNTIYF
>TRBJ2-5|.|.|TRBV14
TGTGCCAGCAGCCAAGACAGGGGGGTAGAGACCCAGTACTTC
CASSQDRGVETQYF
>TRBJ2-3|TRBD2|.|TRBV7-3
TGTGCCAGCAGCCTGGACGGGGGGGATACGCAGTATTTT
CASSLDGGDTQYF
>TRBJ1-5|TRBD1|.|TRBV6-2/TRBV6-3
TGTGCCAGCAGTTACCTCCGGACAGGGTTTCAGCCCCAGCATTTT
CASSYLRTGFQPQHF
>TRBJ2-1|.|.|TRBV25-1
TGTGCCAGCAGGGGGCACAACAATGAGCAGTTCTTC
CASRGHNNEQFF
>TRBJ2-2|.|.|TRBV9
TGTGCCAGCAGCGTACAGGTCTACACCGGGGAGCTGTTTTTT
CASSVQVYTGELFF